This T cell receptor beta chain was identified in a study of blood T cell repertoires in COVID-19. Repertoires were generated with immunoSEQ multiplex PCR, while TCRdb's copy carries only in-frame clones and drops some. The sample shows under 250,000 clones, about 89% of them seen only once. Trimming stripped 4 bases from V and 2 bases from J, with 12 bases between. Germline CDR1 is MNHEY and CDR2 is SVGAGI. This CDR3 region has 14 residues. This sequence originates from a woman aged 55-75 years who had recovered from COVID-19. Sequences were obtained from peripheral blood. The V gene is TRBV6-5, the J gene TRBJ2-7; D is uncertain. The CDR3 protein is CASSSDLWPYEQYF. The CDR3 DNA is TGTGCCAGCAGTTCTGACTTATGGCCCTACGAGCAGTACTTC.